The 15 T cell receptor beta chains in this list originate from one sample, sequenced in a study of T-cell reconstitution after alpha-beta-depleted transplantation in children. Unique molecular identifiers tagged the TCRbeta library. TCRdb passed the PCR reads through MiXCR, listing each CDR3 protein once. The sample shows approximately 250,000 distinct CDR3 sequences, 25% of them seen only once. The sequences come from PBMCs, collected before TCRalphabeta/CD19-depleted stem cell transplant. All receptors come from a girl aged 2-10 years with Fanconi anemia, due to receive a stem cell transplant.

The genes are TRBV29-1 and TRBJ2-7; 9 positions agree with TRBD1. The CDR3 loop spans 13 amino acids. Germline loops: CDR1 SQVTM, CDR2 ANQGSEA. Losses at the gene ends were 4 bases for V and 7 bases for J; bases not matched to a gene: 8. CDR3 DNA: TGCAGCGTTGGGGGACAGGGAAGTCAGGAGCAGTACTTC. It specifies CSVGGQGSQEQYF.

This chain joins TRBV20-1 and TRBJ2-7; no clear D gene. V lost 6 bases to trimming and J lost 0 bases, with 12 bases between them. The germline V gene has CDR1 DFQATT and CDR2 SNEGSKA (reference sequence). The CDR3 length is 13 residues. The DNA for the CDR3 is TGCAGTGCGTTCCGGACGGACTCCTACGAGCAGTACTTC. It specifies CSAFRTDSYEQYF.

This clonotype was seen repeatedly, ten times or more. CDR3 nucleotides: TGCAGTGCTAGTTCGACACAGGGGTACGAGCAGTACTTC. The encoded protein is CSASSTQGYEQYF. The gene calls are TRBV20-1 and TRBJ2-7, with TRBD1 identical over 7 bases. Trimming took 3 bases from V and 4 from J; bases not matched to a gene: 6. The CDR3 length is 13 residues. The germline gives CDR1 DFQATT, CDR2 SNEGSKA (reference sequence).

The V gene is TRBV25-1, the J gene TRBJ2-3; D might be TRBD2 (7 bases). The CDR3 length is 15 residues. The V end lost 0 bases, the J end lost 6 bases, and 13 bases lay between the germline ends. Germline CDR1 reads MGHDK; CDR2 reads SYGVNS. Written as DNA, the CDR3 is TGTGCCAGCAGTGAATATGGGGGGGGGGCGGATACGCAGTATTTT. Translated: CASSEYGGGADTQYF.

This clonotype was picked up a small number of times. The chain recombines TRBV29-1 with TRBJ2-3; no clear D. The ends were cut back, 5 bases at V and 0 bases at J, with 6 bases in the middle. The germline gives CDR1 SQVTM, CDR2 ANQGSEA. The CDR3 contains 12 residues. Here the CDR3 reads CSVPASTDTQYF. The CDR3 DNA sequence: TGCAGCGTTCCAGCTAGCACAGATACGCAGTATTTT.

The chain recombines TRBV4-2 with TRBJ2-1; 7 nucleotides align to TRBD2. V lost 4 bases to trimming and J lost 0 bases; unmatched junction nucleotides: 9. Germline-derived CDR1 and CDR2 are LGHNA and YNFKEQ. The CDR3 spans 17 residues. The CDR3 coding sequence is TGTGCCAGCAGCCGCCCCGGACTAGTAGGCTCCTACAATGAGCAGTTCTTC. This encodes CASSRPGLVGSYNEQFF.

This clonotype was detected a few times. The chain is built from TRBV20-1 and TRBJ1-1; D perhaps matches TRBD1 (6 bases). Trimming took 3 bases from V and 8 from J, leaving 7 bases between them. Germline V gene data show CDR1 as DFQATT and CDR2 as SNEGSKA (reference sequence). This CDR3 is 10 amino acids long. The CDR3 region is CSASTGEAFF. CDR3 bases: TGCAGTGCTAGCACAGGGGAAGCTTTCTTT.

V and J are TRBV14 and TRBJ2-3, with D possibly TRBD2 on 6 matching bases. V dropped 4 bases and J dropped 4 bases, with 15 bases sitting between them. The CDR3 loop spans 15 amino acids. The V gene's germline CDR1 is SGHDN and CDR2 FVKESK. CDR3 sequence reads: CASSPGDFYSDTQYF. In DNA, the CDR3 is TGTGCCAGCAGCCCGGGAGACTTTTATTCAGATACGCAGTATTTT.

V gene TRBV18 combines with J gene TRBJ2-1; no firm D call. Between the trimmed V and J ends, which lost 2 bases and 0 bases, there was a span of 20 bases. CDR3 length equals 19 residues. Germline V gives CDR1 KGHSH, CDR2 LQKENI. The DNA for the CDR3 is TGTGCCAGCTCACCATTTGGTACCGTGGTGCGGAGCTCCTACAATGAGCAGTTCTTC. Translation gives CASSPFGTVVRSSYNEQFF.

This clonotype was detected a few times. V is TRBV20-1 and J is TRBJ1-3, with D unclear. Germline-derived CDR1 and CDR2 are DFQATT and SNEGSKA (reference sequence). CDR3 size: 14 residues. Trimming took off 1 base at V and 6 bases at J, with 13 bases between the two ends. The CDR3 bases are TGCAGTGCTAGAGTAGGGAGCCTAACAAACACCATATATTTT. This encodes CSARVGSLTNTIYF.

The V gene is TRBV12-3 or TRBV12-4, the J gene TRBJ2-3; weak D call: TRBD2 (6 bases). The CDR3 loop spans 16 amino acids. With 3 bases removed from V and 5 bases from J, the gap between germline ends came to 18 bases. The DNA of the CDR3 is TGTGCCAGCAGTTTTTGGAGAGGCGGGGTCCAAGATACGCAGTATTTT. Translating gives CASSFWRGGVQDTQYF.

This clonotype was observed at least ten times. V and J are TRBV29-1 and TRBJ2-3; 13 bases are shared with TRBD2. The CDR3 runs 14 residues. Germline trimming cut 8 bases from V and 6 bases from J; bases unmatched to any gene: 8. Looked up from germline, CDR1 is SQVTM and CDR2 is ANQGSEA. CDR3 nucleotide sequence: TGCAGCATAACTAGCGGGGGGGCGGTGGATACGCAGTATTTT. Protein product: CSITSGGAVDTQYF.

The rearrangement uses TRBV20-1 and TRBJ2-5; possible D gene TRBD1, 6 bases. V lost 2 bases and J lost 2, with 9 bases in between. Germline V gene data show CDR1 as DFQATT and CDR2 as SNEGSKA (reference sequence). This CDR3 comprises 13 residues. The CDR3 here is CSARYRGQETQYF. The CDR3 coding sequence is TGCAGTGCTAGATATAGGGGGCAAGAGACCCAGTACTTC.

V is TRBV20-1 and J is TRBJ2-5; tentatively, D is TRBD2 (5 bases). This CDR3 comprises 14 residues. V was clipped by 3 bases and J by 5 bases, with 16 bases between them. From germline, CDR1 is DFQATT and CDR2 SNEGSKA (reference sequence). As DNA, the CDR3 is TGCAGTGCTAGGGTGGCGGAGGAGGAGGAGACCCAGTACTTC. Translation: CSARVAEEEETQYF.

The chain has TRBV28 and TRBJ1-2; D remains ambiguous. The V end lost 7 bases, the J end lost 2 bases, and 5 bases lay between the germline ends. The CDR3 runs to 11 residues. Germline V gene data show CDR1 as MDHEN and CDR2 as SYDVKM. The CDR3 coding sequence is TGTGCCAGCATCGCCAACTATGGCTACACCTTC. Amino acid sequence: CASIANYGYTF.